This TCR beta chain comes out of a study of blood T cell repertoires in COVID-19. Study summary: Sources were T cells, B-cell-depleted T cells, or PBMCs; the material itself was cDNA or gDNA.

From germline, CDR1 is SNHLY and CDR2 FYNNEI. CDR3 size: 14 residues. V shed 6 bases and J 7 bases; nucleotides not matched to a gene: 3. Symptom resolution, clearance, or two negative PCRs marked donors in Cohort 3 as recovered. Authors' methods: Estimation of nucleated cell counts was performed using reference gene primer amplification. TCRdb keeps only in-frame clones here, not all; method: immunoSEQ multiplex PCR. The V and J calls and clone size were taken over from that table, and D and trimming were inferred from the DNA. The sample has 200,000 or so clones, around 89% seen once. The chain uses TRBV2 and TRBJ1-4, with 12 positions matching TRBD1. Material: PBMCs or T cells enriched from blood (not recorded which). The clonotype was recovered from a woman in her twenties or thirties who had recovered from COVID-19. CDR3 sequence reads: CASRGGQGAEKLFF. CDR3 coding DNA: TGTGCCAGCAGGGGGGGACAGGGGGCTGAAAAACTGTTTTTT. Full variable domain (remainder filled in from reference TRBV2 and TRBJ1-4): EPEVTQTPSHQVTQMGQEVILRCVPISNHLYFYWYRQILGQKVEFLVSFYNNEISEKSEIFDDQFSVERPDGSNFTLKIRSTKLEDSAMYFCASRGGQGAEKLFFGSGTQLSVL.